The TCR beta chain under discussion was sequenced for a study of cytomegalovirus exposure and HLA in healthy donors. The PCR was carried out with 60 Vbeta primers and 13 Jbeta primers. The table came from immunoSEQ multiplex PCR; TCRdb's copy has only in-frame clones and leaves some out. The sample totals over 100,000 clones. CDR3 length: 15 residues. After removal of 0 bases from V and 6 bases from J, the junction contained 4 bases not matched to a gene. Germline assignment: CDR1 SGHRS and CDR2 YFSETQ. This receptor was identified in a woman aged 40 to 50 in good health and CMV-seropositive. The chain links TRBV5-1 to TRBJ2-5; 11 bases fit TRBD1. Sequencing was carried out using PBMCs. The CDR3 DNA sequence: TGCGCCAGCAGCTTGGCCGGGACAGGGGGACAGACCCAGTACTTC. This sequence encodes CASSLAGTGGQTQYF.